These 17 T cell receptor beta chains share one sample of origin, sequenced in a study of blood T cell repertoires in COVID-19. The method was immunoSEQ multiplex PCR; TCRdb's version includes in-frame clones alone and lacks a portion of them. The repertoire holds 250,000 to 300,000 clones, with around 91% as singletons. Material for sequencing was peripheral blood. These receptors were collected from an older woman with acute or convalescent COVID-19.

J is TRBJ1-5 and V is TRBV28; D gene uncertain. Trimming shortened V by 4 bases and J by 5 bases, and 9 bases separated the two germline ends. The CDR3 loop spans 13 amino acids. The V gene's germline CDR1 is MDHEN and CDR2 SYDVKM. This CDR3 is CASSYYDYQPQHF. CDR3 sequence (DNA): TGTGCCAGCAGTTACTACGATTATCAGCCCCAGCATTTT.

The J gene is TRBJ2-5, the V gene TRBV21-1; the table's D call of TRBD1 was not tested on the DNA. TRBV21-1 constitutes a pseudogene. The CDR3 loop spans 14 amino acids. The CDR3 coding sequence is TGTGCCAGCAGCGACCTCGGGACAACGGAGACCCAGTACTTC. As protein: CASSDLGTTETQYF.

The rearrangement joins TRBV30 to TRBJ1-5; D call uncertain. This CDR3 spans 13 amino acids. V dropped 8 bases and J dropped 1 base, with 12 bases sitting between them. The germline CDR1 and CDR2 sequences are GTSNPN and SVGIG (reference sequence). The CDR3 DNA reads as TGTGCCGTCGAGCGTGGCAGCAATCAGCCCCAGCATTTT. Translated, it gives CAVERGSNQPQHF.

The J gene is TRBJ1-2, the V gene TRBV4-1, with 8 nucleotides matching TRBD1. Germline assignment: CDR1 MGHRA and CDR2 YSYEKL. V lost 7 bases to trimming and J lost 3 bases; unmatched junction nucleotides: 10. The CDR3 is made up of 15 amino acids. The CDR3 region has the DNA TGCGCCAGCACCTCGACAGGGGCTTGGGACTATGGCTACACCTTC. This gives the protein CASTSTGAWDYGYTF.

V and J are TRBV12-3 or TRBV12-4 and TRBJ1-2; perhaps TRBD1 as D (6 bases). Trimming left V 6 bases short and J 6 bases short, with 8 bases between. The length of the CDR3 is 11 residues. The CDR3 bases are TGTGCCAGCAGCAGGGGAAATGGCTACACCTTC. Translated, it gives CASSRGNGYTF.

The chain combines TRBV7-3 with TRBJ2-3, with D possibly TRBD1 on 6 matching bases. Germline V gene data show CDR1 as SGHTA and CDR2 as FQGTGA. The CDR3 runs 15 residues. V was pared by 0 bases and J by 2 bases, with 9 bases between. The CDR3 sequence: CASSLTGATTDTQYF. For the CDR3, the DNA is TGTGCCAGCAGCTTAACGGGGGCGACCACAGATACGCAGTATTTT.

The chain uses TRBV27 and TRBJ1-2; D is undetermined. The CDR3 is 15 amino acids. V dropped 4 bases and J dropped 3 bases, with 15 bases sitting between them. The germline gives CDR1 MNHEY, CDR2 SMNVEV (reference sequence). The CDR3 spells CASSSHDRRDYGYTF. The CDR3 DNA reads TGTGCCAGCAGTTCTCATGACCGGAGGGACTATGGCTACACCTTC.

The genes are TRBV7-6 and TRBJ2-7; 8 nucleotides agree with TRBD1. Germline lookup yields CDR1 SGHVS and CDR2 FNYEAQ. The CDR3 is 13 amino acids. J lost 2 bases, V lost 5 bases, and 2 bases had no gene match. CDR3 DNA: TGTGCCAGCAGCCCGGACAGGGCCTACGAGCAGTACTTC. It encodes CASSPDRAYEQYF.

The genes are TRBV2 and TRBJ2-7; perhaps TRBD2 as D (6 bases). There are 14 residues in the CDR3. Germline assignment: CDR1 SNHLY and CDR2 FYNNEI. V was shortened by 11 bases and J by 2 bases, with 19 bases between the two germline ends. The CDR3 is CAGTGSGQTYEQYF. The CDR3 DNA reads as TGTGCCGGCACTGGTAGCGGCCAAACCTACGAGCAGTACTTC.

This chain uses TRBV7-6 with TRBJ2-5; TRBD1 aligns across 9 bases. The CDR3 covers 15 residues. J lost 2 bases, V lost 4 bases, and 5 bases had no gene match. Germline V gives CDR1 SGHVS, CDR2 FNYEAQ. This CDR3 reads CASSSETGGQETQYF. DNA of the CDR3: TGTGCCAGCAGCTCGGAGACAGGGGGGCAAGAGACCCAGTACTTC.

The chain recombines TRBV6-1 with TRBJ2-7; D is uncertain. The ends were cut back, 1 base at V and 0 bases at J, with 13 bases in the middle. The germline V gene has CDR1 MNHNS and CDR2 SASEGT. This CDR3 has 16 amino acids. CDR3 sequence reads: CASSEGPHPSSYEQYF. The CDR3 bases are TGTGCCAGCAGTGAAGGCCCTCATCCGAGCTCCTACGAGCAGTACTTC.

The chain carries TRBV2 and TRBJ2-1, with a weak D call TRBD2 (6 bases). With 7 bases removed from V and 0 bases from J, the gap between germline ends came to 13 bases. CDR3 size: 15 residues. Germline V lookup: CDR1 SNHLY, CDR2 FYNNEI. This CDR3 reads CASMRGLSSYNEQFF. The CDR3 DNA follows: TGTGCCAGCATGAGGGGACTTAGCTCCTACAATGAGCAGTTCTTC. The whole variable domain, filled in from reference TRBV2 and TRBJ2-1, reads EPEVTQTPSHQVTQMGQEVILRCVPISNHLYFYWYRQILGQKVEFLVSFYNNEISEKSEIFDDQFSVERPDGSNFTLKIRSTKLEDSAMYFCASMRGLSSYNEQFFGPGTRLTVL.

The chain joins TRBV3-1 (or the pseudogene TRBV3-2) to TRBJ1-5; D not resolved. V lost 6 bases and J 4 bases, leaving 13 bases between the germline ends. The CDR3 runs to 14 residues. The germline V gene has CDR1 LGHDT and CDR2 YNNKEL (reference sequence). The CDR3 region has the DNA TGTGCCAGCAGTTCGATGGGAGCTAATCAGCCCCAGCATTTT. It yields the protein CASSSMGANQPQHF.

CDR3 protein: CSVQGAVGNTIYF. The CDR3 DNA sequence: TGCAGCGTTCAGGGGGCGGTCGGAAACACCATATATTTT. The chain carries TRBV29-1 and TRBJ1-3; 8 positions agree with TRBD1. Germline CDR1 SQVTM, CDR2 ANQGSEA. V lost 5 bases to trimming and J lost 4 bases; unmatched junction nucleotides: 4. This CDR3 has 13 residues.

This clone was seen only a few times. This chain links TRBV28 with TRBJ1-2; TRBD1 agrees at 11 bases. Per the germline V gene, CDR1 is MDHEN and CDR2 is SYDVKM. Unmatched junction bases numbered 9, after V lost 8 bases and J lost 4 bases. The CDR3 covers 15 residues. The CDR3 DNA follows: TGTGCCAGCTTGCCGGGACAGGGGGGATCCTATGGCTACACCTTC. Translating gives CASLPGQGGSYGYTF.

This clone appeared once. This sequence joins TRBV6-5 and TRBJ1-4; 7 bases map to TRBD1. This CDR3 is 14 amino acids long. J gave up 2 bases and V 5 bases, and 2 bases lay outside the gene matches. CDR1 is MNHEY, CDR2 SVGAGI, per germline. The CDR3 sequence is CASSQGQTNEKLFF. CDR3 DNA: TGTGCCAGCAGTCAGGGACAGACTAATGAAAAACTGTTTTTT.

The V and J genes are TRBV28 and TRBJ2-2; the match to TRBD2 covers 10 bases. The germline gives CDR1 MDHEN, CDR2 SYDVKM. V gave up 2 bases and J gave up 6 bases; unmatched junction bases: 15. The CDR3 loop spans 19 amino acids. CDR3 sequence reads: CASSLPGIRLAGVSGELFF. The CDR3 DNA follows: TGTGCCAGCAGTTTACCCGGAATCAGGCTAGCGGGAGTTTCCGGGGAGCTGTTTTTT.